This T cell receptor (beta chain) derives from a study of shared clonotypes between healthy human individuals. General observations from the study: Specimens sampled were limited to blood, with tissue repertoires likely differing.

Turning to this clone: Its antigen is not known.

The assay used deep level. Using ten immunoSEQ deep assay plates, investigators sequenced unsorted PBMC DNA. Sequencing was performed with immunoSEQ multiplex PCR; in TCRdb, only in-frame clones are kept and a portion is missing. This table holds some 470,000 clones, around 80% found once. The germline gives CDR1 MNHEY, CDR2 SMNVEV (reference sequence). The CDR3 contains 18 residues. Losses at the gene ends were 2 bases for V and 6 bases for J; bases not matched to a gene: 14. For unsorted samples, genomic DNA was extracted from roughly 95 million PBMCs. The source of this sequence is a woman aged 40 to 50 in good health. Some clones in this sample may be carry-over from other donors' samples. V is TRBV27 and J is TRBJ2-3; 10 bases are shared with TRBD2. Sample: PBMCs. In DNA, the CDR3 is TGTGCCAGCAGTTTAAACAGGGTGTCAAGCGGGAGGGGGGATACGCAGTATTTT. Its protein product is CASSLNRVSSGRGDTQYF.